This is a list of T cell receptor beta chains from one sample in a study of blood T cell repertoires in COVID-19. The repertoire was sequenced with immunoSEQ multiplex PCR; TCRdb's copy has only in-frame clones and lacks some. The sample carries about 170,000 clones, about 87% recorded once. The specimen sequenced was peripheral blood. The source is a man between 18 and 29 years old with active or convalescent COVID-19. CDR3s include the opening cysteine and the closing phenylalanine or tryptophan. The D gene is left open where the match is weak. Where a row states a size, it is once, few, many or the class of an expanded clone; other rows omit it.

d_call j_call clone_size v_call cdr3_aa cdr3_nt
TRBD1 TRBJ1-5 few TRBV27 CASSLDWTGNQPQHF TGTGCCAGCAGTTTAGATTGGACAGGTAATCAGCCCCAGCATTTT
TRBD1 TRBJ2-2 - TRBV18 CASSPPGGRDTGELFF TGTGCCAGCTCACCTCCAGGGGGAAGGGACACCGGGGAGCTGTTTTTT
- TRBJ1-2 few TRBV6-5 CAIQSGGASNYGYTF TGTGCCATCCAGTCCGGGGGGGCCTCTAACTATGGCTACACCTTC
TRBD2 TRBJ2-5 - TRBV5-1 CASSFGASGDPFQETQYF TGCGCCAGCAGCTTTGGGGCTAGCGGGGACCCCTTCCAAGAGACCCAGTACTTC
- TRBJ1-1 - TRBV5-1 CASRGGDTEAFF TGCGCCAGCAGAGGGGGGGACACTGAAGCTTTCTTT
- TRBJ1-5 - TRBV12-5 CASPPWYGWQGGQPQHF TGTGCTAGTCCCCCTTGGTACGGGTGGCAGGGAGGACAGCCCCAGCATTTT
- TRBJ1-2 - TRBV24-1 CATSDSWARNNYGYTF TGTGCCACCAGTGATTCCTGGGCAAGAAACAACTATGGCTACACCTTC
- TRBJ1-2 - TRBV11-2 CASSFRRGTGLNYGYTF TGTGCCAGCAGCTTCCGCCGCGGGACCGGCCTTAACTATGGCTACACCTTC
TRBD2 TRBJ2-3 - TRBV27 CASSFGRGEITDTQYF TGTGCCAGCAGTTTTGGGCGGGGGGAGATCACAGATACGCAGTATTTT
TRBD2 TRBJ2-3 - TRBV27 CASSQGSGAGTDTQYF TGTGCCAGCAGTCAGGGAAGCGGGGCGGGCACAGATACGCAGTATTTT
- TRBJ2-7 - TRBV6-2/TRBV6-3 CASSHGGGQYF TGTGCCAGCAGCCACGGGGGAGGGCAGTACTTC